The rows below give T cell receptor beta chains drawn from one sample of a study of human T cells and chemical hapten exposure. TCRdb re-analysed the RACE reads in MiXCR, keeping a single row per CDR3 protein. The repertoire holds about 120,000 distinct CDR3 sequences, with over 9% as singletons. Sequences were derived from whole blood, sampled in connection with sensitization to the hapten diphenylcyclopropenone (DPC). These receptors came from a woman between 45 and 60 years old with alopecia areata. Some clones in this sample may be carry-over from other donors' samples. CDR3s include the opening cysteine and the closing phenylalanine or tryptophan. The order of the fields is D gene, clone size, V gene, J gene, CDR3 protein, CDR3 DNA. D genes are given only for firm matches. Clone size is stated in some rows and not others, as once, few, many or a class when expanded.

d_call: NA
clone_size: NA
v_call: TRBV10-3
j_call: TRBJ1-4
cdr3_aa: CAISETGTPVGEKLFF
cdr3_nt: TGTGCCATCAGTGAAACCGGGACCCCGGTGGGTGAAAAACTGTTTTTT

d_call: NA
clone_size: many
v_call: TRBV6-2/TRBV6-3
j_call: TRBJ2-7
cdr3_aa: CASSSIPGVYEQYF
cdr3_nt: TGTGCCAGCAGTTCAATTCCTGGGGTCTACGAGCAGTACTTC

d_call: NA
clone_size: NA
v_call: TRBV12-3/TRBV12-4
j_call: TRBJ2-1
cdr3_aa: CASSPRVEQFF
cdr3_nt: TGTGCCAGCAGTCCCCGTGTTGAGCAGTTCTTC

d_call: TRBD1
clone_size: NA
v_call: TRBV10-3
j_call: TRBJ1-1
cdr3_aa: CAISVNPGQGADTEAFF
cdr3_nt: TGTGCCATCAGTGTAAACCCGGGACAGGGGGCGGACACTGAAGCTTTCTTT

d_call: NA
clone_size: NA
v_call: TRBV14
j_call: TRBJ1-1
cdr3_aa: CASSQASGGLTFF
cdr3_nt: TGTGCCAGCAGCCAGGCATCCGGGGGCCTAACTTTCTTT

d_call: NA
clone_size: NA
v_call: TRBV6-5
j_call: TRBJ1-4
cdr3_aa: CASSGRFGSSNEKLFF
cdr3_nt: TGTGCCAGCAGTGGACGTTTTGGGAGCTCTAATGAAAAACTGTTTTTT

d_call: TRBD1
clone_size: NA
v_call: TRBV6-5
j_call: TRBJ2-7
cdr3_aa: CASGGQGRYEQYF
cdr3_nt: TGTGCCAGTGGGGGACAGGGCAGATACGAGCAGTACTTC

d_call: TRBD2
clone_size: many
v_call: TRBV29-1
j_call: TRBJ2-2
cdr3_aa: CSALLAGDPGELFF
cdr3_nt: TGCAGCGCCCTACTAGCGGGAGATCCCGGGGAGCTGTTTTTT

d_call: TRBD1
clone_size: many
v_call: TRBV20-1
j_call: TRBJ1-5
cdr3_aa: CSARTGVQPQHF
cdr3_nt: TGCAGTGCCCGGACAGGGGTTCAGCCCCAGCATTTT

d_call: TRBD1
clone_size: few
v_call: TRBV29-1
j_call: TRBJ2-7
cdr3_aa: CSAVSGQGAYEQYF
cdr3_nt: TGCAGCGCAGTAAGCGGACAGGGGGCATACGAGCAGTACTTC

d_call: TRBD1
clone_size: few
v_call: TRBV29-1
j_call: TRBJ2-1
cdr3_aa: CSVEGGQGSYNEQFF
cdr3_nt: TGCAGCGTTGAAGGCGGACAGGGGTCCTACAATGAGCAGTTCTTC

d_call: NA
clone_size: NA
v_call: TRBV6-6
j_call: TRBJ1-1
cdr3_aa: CASSYGQGAEAFF
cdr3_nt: TGTGCCAGCAGTTACGGGCAGGGCGCTGAAGCTTTCTTT

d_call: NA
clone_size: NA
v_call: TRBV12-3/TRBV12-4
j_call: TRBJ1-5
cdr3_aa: CASTDGLGQPQHF
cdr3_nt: TGTGCCAGCACGGACGGGTTGGGTCAGCCCCAGCATTTT

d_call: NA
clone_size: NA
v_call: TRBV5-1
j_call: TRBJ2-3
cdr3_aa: CASSLGGDDTQYF
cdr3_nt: TGCGCCAGCAGCTTAGGAGGGGATGATACGCAGTATTTT

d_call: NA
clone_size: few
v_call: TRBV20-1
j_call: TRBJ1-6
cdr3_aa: CSADLIEGNSPLHF
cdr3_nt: TGCAGTGCTGACTTGATAGAGGGTAATTCACCCCTCCACTTT

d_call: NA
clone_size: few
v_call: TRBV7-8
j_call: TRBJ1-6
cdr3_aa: CASSRMYNSPLHF
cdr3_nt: TGTGCCAGCAGCCGGATGTATAATTCACCCCTCCACTTT

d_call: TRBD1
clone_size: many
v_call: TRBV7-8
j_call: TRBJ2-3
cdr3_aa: CASSLAQDRGTDTQYF
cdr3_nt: TGTGCCAGCAGCTTAGCGCAGGACAGGGGCACAGATACGCAGTATTTT

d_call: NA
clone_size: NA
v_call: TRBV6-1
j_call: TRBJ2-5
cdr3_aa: CASSDFRGETQYF
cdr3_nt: TGTGCCAGCAGTGATTTCCGCGGGGAGACCCAGTACTTC

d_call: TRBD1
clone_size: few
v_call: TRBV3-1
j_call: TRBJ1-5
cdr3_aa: CASSQGSGGTQPQHF
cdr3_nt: TGTGCCAGCAGCCAAGGCTCAGGGGGAACTCAGCCCCAGCATTTT

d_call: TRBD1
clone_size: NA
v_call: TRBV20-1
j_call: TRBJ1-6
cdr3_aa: CSAFTGGVCNSPLHF
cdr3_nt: TGCAGTGCCTTTACAGGGGGCGTTTGTAATTCACCCCTCCACTTT

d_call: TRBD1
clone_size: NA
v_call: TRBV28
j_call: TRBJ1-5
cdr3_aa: CASSLSQGAVNQPQHF
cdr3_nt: TGTGCCAGCAGTTTATCGCAGGGGGCGGTCAATCAGCCCCAGCATTTT

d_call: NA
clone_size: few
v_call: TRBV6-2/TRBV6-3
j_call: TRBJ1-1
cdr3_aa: CASSPRLQNTEAFF
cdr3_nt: TGTGCCAGCAGTCCCCGACTGCAGAACACTGAAGCTTTCTTT

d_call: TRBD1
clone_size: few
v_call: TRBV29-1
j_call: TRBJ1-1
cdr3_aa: CSVEDDRAEAFF
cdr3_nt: TGCAGCGTTGAAGACGACAGGGCTGAAGCTTTCTTT

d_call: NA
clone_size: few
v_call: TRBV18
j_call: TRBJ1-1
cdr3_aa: CASSPIHNTYTEAFF
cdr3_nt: TGTGCCAGCTCACCTATTCACAATACCTACACTGAAGCTTTCTTT

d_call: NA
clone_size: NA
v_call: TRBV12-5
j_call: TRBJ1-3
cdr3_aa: CASGLGTVLSGNTIYF
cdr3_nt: TGTGCTAGTGGTTTGGGGACAGTACTCTCTGGAAACACCATATATTTT

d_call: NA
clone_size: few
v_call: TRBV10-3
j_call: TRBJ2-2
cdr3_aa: CAVGSAGELFF
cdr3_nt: TGTGCCGTCGGGAGTGCCGGGGAGCTGTTTTTT

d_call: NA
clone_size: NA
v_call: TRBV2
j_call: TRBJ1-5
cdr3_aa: CASSDDRNQPQHF
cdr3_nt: TGTGCCAGCAGTGACGACAGAAACCAGCCCCAGCATTTT

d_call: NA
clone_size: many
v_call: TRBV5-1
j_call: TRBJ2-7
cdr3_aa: CASSLGWDLEQYF
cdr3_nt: TGCGCCAGCAGCTTGGGTTGGGACCTCGAGCAGTACTTC

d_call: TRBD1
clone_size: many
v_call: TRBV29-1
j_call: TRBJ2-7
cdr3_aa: CSVEDRGQGGLHEQYF
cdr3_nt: TGCAGCGTTGAAGATAGGGGACAGGGAGGCCTCCACGAGCAGTACTTC

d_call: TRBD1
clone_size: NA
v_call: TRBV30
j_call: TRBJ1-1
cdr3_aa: CAWSRTGPEAFF
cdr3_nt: TGTGCCTGGAGTCGGACAGGGCCTGAAGCTTTCTTT

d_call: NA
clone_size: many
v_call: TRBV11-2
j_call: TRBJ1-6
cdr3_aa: CASSLDPNSPLHF
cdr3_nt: TGTGCCAGCAGCTTAGACCCGAATTCACCCCTCCACTTT

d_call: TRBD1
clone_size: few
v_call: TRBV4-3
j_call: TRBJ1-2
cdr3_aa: CASSRTGDGGYTF
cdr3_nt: TGCGCCAGCAGCCGGACAGGGGACGGAGGCTACACCTTC

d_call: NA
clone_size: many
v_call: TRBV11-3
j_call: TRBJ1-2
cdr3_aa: CASSLEGNGYTF
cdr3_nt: TGTGCCAGCAGCTTAGAAGGGAATGGCTACACCTTC

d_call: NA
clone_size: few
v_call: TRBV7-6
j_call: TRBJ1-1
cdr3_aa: CASSSDGLMNTEAFF
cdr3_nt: TGTGCCAGCAGCTCGGACGGTTTAATGAACACTGAAGCTTTCTTT

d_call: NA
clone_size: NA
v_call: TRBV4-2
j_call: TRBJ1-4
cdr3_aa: CASSRRMGSSEKLFF
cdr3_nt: TGTGCCAGCAGCCGGCGGATGGGAAGTAGTGAAAAACTGTTTTTT

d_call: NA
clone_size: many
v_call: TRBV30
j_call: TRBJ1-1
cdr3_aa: CAWSVWGRTEAFF
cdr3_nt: TGTGCCTGGAGTGTTTGGGGGAGAACTGAAGCTTTCTTT

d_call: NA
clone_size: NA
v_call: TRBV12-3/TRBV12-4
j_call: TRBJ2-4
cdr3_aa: CASSLGDIQYF
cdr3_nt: TGTGCCAGCAGTCTCGGCGACATTCAGTACTTC

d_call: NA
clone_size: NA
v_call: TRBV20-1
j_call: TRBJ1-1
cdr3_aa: CSAKQGPTEAFF
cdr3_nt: TGCAGTGCTAAACAGGGACCCACTGAAGCTTTCTTT

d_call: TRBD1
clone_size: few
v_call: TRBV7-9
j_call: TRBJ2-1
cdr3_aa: CASSKRGQTTYNEQFF
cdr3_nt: TGTGCCAGCAGTAAAAGGGGACAGACCACCTACAATGAGCAGTTCTTC

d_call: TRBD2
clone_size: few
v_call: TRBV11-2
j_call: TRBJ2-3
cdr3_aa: CASSFSGSSTDTQYF
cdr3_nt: TGTGCCAGCAGCTTTAGCGGGTCTAGCACAGATACGCAGTATTTT

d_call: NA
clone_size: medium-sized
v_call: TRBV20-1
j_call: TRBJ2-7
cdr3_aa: CSARGLGPYEQYF
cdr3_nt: TGCAGTGCTAGGGGACTGGGACCTTACGAGCAGTACTTC

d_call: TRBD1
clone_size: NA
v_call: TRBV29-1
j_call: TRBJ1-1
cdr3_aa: CSAGTVENTEAFF
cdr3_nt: TGCAGCGCTGGGACAGTTGAGAACACTGAAGCTTTCTTT

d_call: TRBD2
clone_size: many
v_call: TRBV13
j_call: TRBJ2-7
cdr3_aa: CASSPTSGREQYF
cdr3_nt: TGTGCCAGCAGCCCCACTAGCGGGCGGGAGCAGTACTTC

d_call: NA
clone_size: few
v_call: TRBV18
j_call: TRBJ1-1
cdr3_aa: CASSWLPNTEAFF
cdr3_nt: TGTGCCAGCTCATGGCTTCCGAACACTGAAGCTTTCTTT

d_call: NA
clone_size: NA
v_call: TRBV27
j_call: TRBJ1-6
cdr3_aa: CASSPGAPQSPLHF
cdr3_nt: TGTGCCAGTTCCCCAGGGGCCCCCCAATCACCCCTCCACTTT

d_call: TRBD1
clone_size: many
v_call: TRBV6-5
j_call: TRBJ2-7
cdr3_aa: CASNEPGQGSEQYF
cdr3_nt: TGTGCCAGCAACGAACCGGGACAGGGGTCCGAGCAGTACTTC

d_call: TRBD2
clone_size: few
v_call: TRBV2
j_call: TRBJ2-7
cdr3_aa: CASSGSGEYEQYF
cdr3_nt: TGTGCCAGCAGTGGTAGCGGGGAATACGAGCAGTACTTC

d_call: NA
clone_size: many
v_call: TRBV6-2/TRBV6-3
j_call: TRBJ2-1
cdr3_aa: CASSLGLGEQFF
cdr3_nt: TGTGCCAGCAGCTTGGGGCTGGGGGAGCAGTTCTTC

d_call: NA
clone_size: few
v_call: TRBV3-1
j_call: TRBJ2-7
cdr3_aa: CASSRPGGSLEQYF
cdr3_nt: TGTGCCAGCAGCCGACCGGGCGGAAGTCTTGAGCAGTACTTC

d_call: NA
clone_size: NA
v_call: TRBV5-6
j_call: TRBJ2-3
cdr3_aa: CASGVPTDTQYF
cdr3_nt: TGTGCCAGCGGCGTGCCCACAGATACGCAGTATTTT

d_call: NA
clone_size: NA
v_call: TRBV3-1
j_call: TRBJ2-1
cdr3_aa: CASSQEEEVYEQFF
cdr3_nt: TGTGCCAGCAGCCAAGAGGAGGAGGTCTATGAGCAGTTCTTC

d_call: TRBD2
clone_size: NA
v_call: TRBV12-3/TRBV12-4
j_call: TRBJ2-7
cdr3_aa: CDSSLFIPGLAGGPNEQYF
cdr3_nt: TGTGACAGCAGTTTATTTATACCGGGACTAGCGGGGGGGCCTAACGAGCAGTACTTC